The sample holds many counts of the clone carrying this T cell receptor (beta chain). The antigen is undetermined. Per the germline V gene, CDR1 is SNHLY and CDR2 is FYNNEI. This CDR3 contains 12 residues. Trimming stripped 9 bases from V and 5 bases from J, with 12 bases between. The sample belongs to a study of shared clonotypes between healthy human individuals. Study outcomes and limitations: Larger estimated richness was generally recorded for naive subsets relative to memory subsets. For sorted subsets, rarefaction showed incomplete sequencing despite large depth.

The table came from immunoSEQ multiplex PCR; TCRdb's copy has only in-frame clones and leaves some out. This sample has nearly 1 million clones, with over 60% found just once. This clonotype was sampled from a man younger than 30 in good health. Source material: memory CD4+ T cells sorted from blood. Subset here: CD45RA-negative fraction. V and J are TRBV2 and TRBJ2-3, with TRBD1 as a possible D gene (5 bases). CDR3 in amino acids: CASGALQDTQYF. The CDR3 DNA follows: TGTGCCAGTGGGGCCCTACAAGATACGCAGTATTTT.